The TCR beta chain under discussion was sequenced for a study of CD8+ T cells in alopecia areata. TCR sequencing used cDNA made by reverse transcription of extracted RNA. Repertoires were generated with immunoSEQ multiplex PCR, while TCRdb's copy carries only in-frame clones and drops some. Listed for the sample are about 110,000 clones, none seen a single time. CDR1 and CDR2 from the germline V gene are NNHDY and SYVADS. The CDR3 extends over 15 amino acids. Trimming took 2 bases from V and 2 from J; bases not matched to a gene: 3. A remark on this clone: The antigen is undetermined. Genes and germline are mouse. The read is 4 residues too short to cover the CDR3 end, so that end is filled in from the germline J gene.

Study findings and constraints: It was lesional scalp, especially alopecia totalis/universalis, that showed higher clonality than normal scalp.

The V and J genes are TRBV13-3 and TRBJ2-4; TRBD2 matches at 9 bases. Sequenced: lesional skin. This receptor was taken from a C3H/HeJ mouse with alopecia areata. For this strain, the MHC haplotype corresponds to H2-k. CDR3 residues: CASSERLGVQNTLYF. The part of the CDR3 DNA that was read is TGTGCCAGCAGTGAACGACTGGGGGTTCAAAAC.